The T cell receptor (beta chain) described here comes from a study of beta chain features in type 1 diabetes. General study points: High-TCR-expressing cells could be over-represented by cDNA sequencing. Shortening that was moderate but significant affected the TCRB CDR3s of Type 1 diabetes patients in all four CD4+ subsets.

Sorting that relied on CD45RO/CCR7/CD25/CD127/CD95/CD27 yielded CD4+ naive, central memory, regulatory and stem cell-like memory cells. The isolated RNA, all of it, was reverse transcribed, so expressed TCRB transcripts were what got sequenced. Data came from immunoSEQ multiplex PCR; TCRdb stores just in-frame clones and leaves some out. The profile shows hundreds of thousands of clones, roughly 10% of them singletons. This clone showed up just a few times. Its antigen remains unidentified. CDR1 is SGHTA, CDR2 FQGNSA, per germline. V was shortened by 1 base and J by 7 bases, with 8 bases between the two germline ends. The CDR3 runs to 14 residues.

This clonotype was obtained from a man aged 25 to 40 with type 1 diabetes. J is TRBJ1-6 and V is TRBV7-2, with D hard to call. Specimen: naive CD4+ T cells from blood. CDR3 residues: CASSLGQVNSPLHF. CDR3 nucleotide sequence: TGTGCCAGCAGCTTAGGGCAGGTCAATTCACCCCTCCACTTT.